Listed below are T cell receptor beta chains from one sample, sequenced in a study of T cell repertoires in cytomegalovirus infection. Via MiXCR, TCRdb re-called the reads, giving one row per CDR3 protein. The sample lists 550,000 to 700,000 distinct CDR3 sequences; just under 40% were seen once. These receptors are not linked to any known antigen. This sample comprised cultured PBMCs, obtained from culture after CMV antigen stimulation. The receptors originated from a human donor in good health (CMV status not recorded). Some clones in this sample may be carry-over from other donors' samples. Each CDR3 is given with its conserved first and last residue. D genes are given only for firm matches. Clone size, where shown, is once, few, many, or a class for clones that have expanded.

clone size,V gene,D gene,J gene,CDR3 DNA,CDR3 protein
many,TRBV7-8,-,TRBJ2-3,TGTGCCAGCAGCTTATTTTTCGGCGGGAAAGGCGATACGCAGTATTTT,CASSLFFGGKGDTQYF
-,TRBV19,-,TRBJ2-4,TGTGCCAGTAGTATCCTGGGCCAAGAGACCAAAAACATTCAGTACTTC,CASSILGQETKNIQYF
-,TRBV20-1,TRBD2,TRBJ2-7,TGCAGTGCTATAGCGGGAGGGGGTGGTAAACAGTACTTC,CSAIAGGGGKQYF
few,TRBV6-2/TRBV6-3,-,TRBJ2-1,TGTGCCAGCAGTGATAACAGAGGGGATGAGCAGTTCTTC,CASSDNRGDEQFF
few,TRBV6-4,-,TRBJ2-1,TGTGCCAGCAGTATTTCAGGGGGGAGTGAGCAGTTCTTC,CASSISGGSEQFF
-,TRBV11-2,TRBD1,TRBJ2-5,TGTGCCAGCAGCCAGGGCCCCACAGGGGACCAAGAGACCCAGTACTTC,CASSQGPTGDQETQYF
few,TRBV6-1,-,TRBJ1-2,TGTGCCAGCAGTAAGGGAGGGGCAGGGGCCTATGGCTACACCTTC,CASSKGGAGAYGYTF
-,TRBV12-3/TRBV12-4,TRBD2,TRBJ2-7,TGTGCCAGCAGACGGGGACTAGCGGGAGAGGACGAGCAGTACTTC,CASRRGLAGEDEQYF
-,TRBV7-2,-,TRBJ1-5,TGTGCCAGCAGCTTAGCGGTGGATATAGGTCAGCCCCAGCATTTT,CASSLAVDIGQPQHF
-,TRBV20-1,-,TRBJ2-3,TGCAGTGCTAAAATTTTCCGGGGGGCAGGGGATACGCAGTATTTT,CSAKIFRGAGDTQYF
many,TRBV7-2,-,TRBJ2-3,TGTGCCAGCACCCGCCTGGAAGGTAGCACAGATACGCAGTATTTT,CASTRLEGSTDTQYF
-,TRBV27,-,TRBJ1-6,TGTGCCAGCACCACTCGGGCCCGCCAGCCCCTCCACTTT,CASTTRARQPLHF
-,TRBV6-1,TRBD1,TRBJ2-6,TGTGCCAGCAGAACTAAACCGGGACAGGGGGCTCGGGCCAACGTCCTGACTTTC,CASRTKPGQGARANVLTF
once,TRBV6-5,TRBD1,TRBJ2-2,TGTGCCAGCAGTATCAAGTCAGGGACAGTCACCGGGGAGCTGTTTTTT,CASSIKSGTVTGELFF
once,TRBV5-4,TRBD1,TRBJ1-4,TGTGCCAGCAGCCCGGGACAGGAGGGAGAAAAACTGTTTTTT,CASSPGQEGEKLFF
-,TRBV11-1,-,TRBJ2-7,TGTGCCAGCAGCATAGGAGGCGGGGGCCCCCGCTACGAGCAGTACTTC,CASSIGGGGPRYEQYF
few,TRBV20-1,-,TRBJ2-5,TGCAGTGCTAGAATGACCGAGACCCAGTACTTC,CSARMTETQYF
many,TRBV7-2,-,TRBJ1-2,TGTGCCAGCAGCTTAGCGACGGGCCCTATCTATGGCTACACCTTC,CASSLATGPIYGYTF
-,TRBV5-1,-,TRBJ1-1,TGCGCCAGCAGCTTGTCCCAGGGCGGAACCGGAGCTTTCTTT,CASSLSQGGTGAFF
-,TRBV27,-,TRBJ1-5,TGTGCCAGCAGTGGAAGGGCCAATCAGCCCCAGCATTTT,CASSGRANQPQHF
-,TRBV10-3,-,TRBJ1-3,TGTGCCATCAGTGAGGGACAGCGAAAGAGCTCTGGAAACACCATATATTTT,CAISEGQRKSSGNTIYF
-,TRBV19,TRBD1,TRBJ1-1,TGTGCCAGTAGTCCCTCCCCCGCAGGGGGCCGTGAAGCTTTCTTT,CASSPSPAGGREAFF
-,TRBV11-2,-,TRBJ2-7,TGTGCCAGCAGCTTAGGGGTCGGGAGTACCTACGAGCAGTACTTC,CASSLGVGSTYEQYF
-,TRBV4-1,-,TRBJ2-2,TGCGCCAGCAGCCTGCGACCCTGGACCTCGAACACCGGGGAGCTGTTTTTT,CASSLRPWTSNTGELFF
-,TRBV7-8,-,TRBJ2-2,TGTGCCAGCAGCCCAGACTGGTTTCGTGGGGAGCTGTTTTTT,CASSPDWFRGELFF
-,TRBV20-1,-,TRBJ2-2,TGCAGTGCTACACTACGTACCGGGGAGCTGTTTTTT,CSATLRTGELFF
-,TRBV2,-,TRBJ1-2,TGTGCCAGCAGTTACCTCATAGGGGACTATGGCTACACCTTC,CASSYLIGDYGYTF
few,TRBV12-3/TRBV12-4,TRBD2,TRBJ2-3,TGTGCCAGCAGTTTTAGGACTAGCGGGAGGAGGGGCACAGATACGCAGTATTTT,CASSFRTSGRRGTDTQYF
-,TRBV6-5,-,TRBJ1-1,TGTGCCAGCAGTTACTCCCCCGCCCGGGACTCGGCTTTCTTT,CASSYSPARDSAFF
few,TRBV6-1,-,TRBJ1-2,TGTGCCAGCAGTGAAAGAACTAACTATGGCTACACCTTC,CASSERTNYGYTF
-,TRBV19,TRBD1,TRBJ1-1,TGTGCCAGTAGACCCTTGGACAGGGGGCACACTGAAGCTTTCTTT,CASRPLDRGHTEAFF
-,TRBV12-3/TRBV12-4,-,TRBJ1-3,TGTGCCAGCAGAAACAGGGAACCTGCTCTGGACACCATATATTTT,CASRNREPALDTIYF
few,TRBV2,-,TRBJ2-5,TGTGCCAGCATCGAAAGTCACGAGACCCAGTACTTC,CASIESHETQYF
few,TRBV29-1,-,TRBJ2-1,TGCAGCGTTGCAGCAGGGGCCAGGGATGATGAGCAGTTCTTC,CSVAAGARDDEQFF
few,TRBV12-3/TRBV12-4,-,TRBJ1-2,TGTGCCAGCACTCAGGATAGAAACTATGGCTACACCTTC,CASTQDRNYGYTF
few,TRBV6-2/TRBV6-3,TRBD2,TRBJ2-7,TGTGCCTCCACCGGGACTAGCGGGTCGTACGAGCAGTACTTC,CASTGTSGSYEQYF
many,TRBV7-2,-,TRBJ2-7,TGTGCCAGCAGCCCCAGGGTCTCCTACGAGCAGTACTTC,CASSPRVSYEQYF
many,TRBV7-2,-,TRBJ2-1,TGTGCCAGCAGCTTCGCGGACTTCATCTACAATGAGCAGTTCTTC,CASSFADFIYNEQFF
-,TRBV20-1,-,TRBJ2-1,TGCAGTGCTAGGGGGACCCTCTCCTACAATGAGCAGTTCTTC,CSARGTLSYNEQFF
once,TRBV7-3,TRBD1,TRBJ1-1,TGTGCCAGCAGTCTTCTGCCAGGGAGGGGGCGCGGGGGAACTGAAGCTTTCTTT,CASSLLPGRGRGGTEAFF
-,TRBV10-2,TRBD2,TRBJ2-1,TGCGCCAGCAATCGTGGTCTAGCGGGGGCCAATGAGCAGTTCTTC,CASNRGLAGANEQFF